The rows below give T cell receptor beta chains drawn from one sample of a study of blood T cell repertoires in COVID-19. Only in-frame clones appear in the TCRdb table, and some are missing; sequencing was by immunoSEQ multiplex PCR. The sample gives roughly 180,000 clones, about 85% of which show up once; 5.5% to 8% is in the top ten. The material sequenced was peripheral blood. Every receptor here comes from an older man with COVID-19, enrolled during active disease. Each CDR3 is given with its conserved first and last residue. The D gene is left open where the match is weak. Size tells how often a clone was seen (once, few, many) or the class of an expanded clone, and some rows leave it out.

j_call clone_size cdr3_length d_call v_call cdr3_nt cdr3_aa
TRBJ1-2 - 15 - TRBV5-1 TGCGCCAGCAGCTTGGGGCCAGGGGCGGACTATGGCTACACCTTC CASSLGPGADYGYTF
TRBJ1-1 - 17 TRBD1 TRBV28 TGTGCCAGCAGTCCAATTGGGCAGGGGGTAATGAACACTGAAGCTTTCTTT CASSPIGQGVMNTEAFF
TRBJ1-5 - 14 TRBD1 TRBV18 TGTGCCAGCTCCCAGGACAGGTCCAATCAGCCCCAGCATTTT CASSQDRSNQPQHF
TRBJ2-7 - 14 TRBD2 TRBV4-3 TGCGCCAGCAGCCAAAACCGACTAGCCGGCGAGCAGTACTTC CASSQNRLAGEQYF
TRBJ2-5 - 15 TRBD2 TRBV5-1 TGCGCCAGCAAGGTACCTAGCGGGTACCAAGAGACCCAGTACTTC CASKVPSGYQETQYF
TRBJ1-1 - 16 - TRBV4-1 TGCGCCAGCAGCCCCCGGGAGGGAGGATTTATCACTGAAGCTTTCTTT CASSPREGGFITEAFF
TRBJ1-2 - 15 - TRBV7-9 TGTGCCAGCAGCTTAGGTGCAGGGGTGGACTATGGCTACACCTTC CASSLGAGVDYGYTF
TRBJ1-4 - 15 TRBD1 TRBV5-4 TGTGCCAGCAGCTTCGATCAGGGGGCGGGTGAAAAACTGTTTTTT CASSFDQGAGEKLFF
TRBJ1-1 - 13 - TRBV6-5 TGTGCCAGCAGGCAACAAGGAGGCACTGAAGCTTTCTTT CASRQQGGTEAFF
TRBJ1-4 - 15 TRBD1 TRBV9 TGTGCCAGCAGCCGGGACAGTGGGCTTAATGAAAAACTGTTTTTT CASSRDSGLNEKLFF
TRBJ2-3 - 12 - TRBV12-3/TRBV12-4 TGTGCCAGCAATGGACTGACAGATACGCAGTATTTT CASNGLTDTQYF
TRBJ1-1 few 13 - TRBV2 TGTGCCAGCAGTGGTTCGCGTAACACTGAAGCTTTCTTT CASSGSRNTEAFF
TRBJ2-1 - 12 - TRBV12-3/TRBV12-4 TGTGCCAGCAGTACACAGCACAATGAGCAGTTCTTC CASSTQHNEQFF
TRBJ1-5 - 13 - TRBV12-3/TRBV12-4 TGTGCCAGCACCCCCCAGAGGTATCAGCCCCAGCATTTT CASTPQRYQPQHF
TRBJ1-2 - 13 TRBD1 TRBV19 TGTGCCAGTAGGAGGGACAGCTTTTATGGCTACACCTTC CASRRDSFYGYTF
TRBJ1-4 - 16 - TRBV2 TGTGCCAGCAGTGAACTTGGGAGGGGGTCTAATGAAAAACTGTTTTTT CASSELGRGSNEKLFF
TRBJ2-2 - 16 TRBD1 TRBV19 TGTGCCAGTAGTATAGGGGGACAGGTCACCACCGGGGAGCTGTTTTTT CASSIGGQVTTGELFF
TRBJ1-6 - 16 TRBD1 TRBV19 TGTGCCAGTACTGACAGGGCGGGCTCCTATAATTCACCCCTCCACTTT CASTDRAGSYNSPLHF
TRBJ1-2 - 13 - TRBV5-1 TGCGCCAGCAGCCGAGGGGGAATTGATGGCTACACCTTC CASSRGGIDGYTF
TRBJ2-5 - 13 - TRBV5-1 TGCGCCAGCAGCTTGGGACAGCAAGAGACCCAGTACTTC CASSLGQQETQYF
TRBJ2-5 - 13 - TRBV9 TGTGCCAGCAGCGTAAGCTTTCAAGAGACCCAGTACTTC CASSVSFQETQYF
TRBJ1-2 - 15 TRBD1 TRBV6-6 TGTGCCAGCAGTTACGGGCAGGGGGCTAACTATGGCTACACCTTC CASSYGQGANYGYTF
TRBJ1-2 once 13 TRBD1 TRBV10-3 TGTGCCATCAGCTGGGACAGGGTATATGGCTACACCTTC CAISWDRVYGYTF
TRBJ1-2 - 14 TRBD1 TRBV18 TGTGCCAGCTCACCAGGCGGCAGGGGGTATGGCTACACCTTC CASSPGGRGYGYTF
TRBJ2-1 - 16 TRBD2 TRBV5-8 TGTGCCAGCAGCCCCGGGACTAGCGGGGGGGCTGATGAGCAGTTCTTC CASSPGTSGGADEQFF
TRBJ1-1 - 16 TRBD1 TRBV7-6 TGTGCCAGCAGCCCCCGACAGGGGGGTGTAAGGACTGAAGCTTTCTTT CASSPRQGGVRTEAFF
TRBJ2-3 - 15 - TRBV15 TGTGCCACCAGCAGAGATCCTTCTAGCACAGATACGCAGTATTTT CATSRDPSSTDTQYF
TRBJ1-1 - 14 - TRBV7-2 TGTGCCAGCAGCTTAAACAGGGTAGGCACTGAAGCTTTCTTT CASSLNRVGTEAFF
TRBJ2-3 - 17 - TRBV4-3 TGCGCCAGCAGCCAAGTCGTCGGGGGACTGAACCCAGATACGCAGTATTTT CASSQVVGGLNPDTQYF
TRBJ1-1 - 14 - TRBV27 TGTGCCAGCACTCGGGGTAGAGAAGGCACTGAAGCTTTCTTT CASTRGREGTEAFF
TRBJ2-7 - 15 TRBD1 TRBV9 TGTGCCAGCAGCGGGGGGACAGGGAAACTCTACGAGCAGTACTTC CASSGGTGKLYEQYF
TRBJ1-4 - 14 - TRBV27 TGTGCCAGCAGCCAAGCGGGGTATAATGAAAAACTGTTTTTT CASSQAGYNEKLFF
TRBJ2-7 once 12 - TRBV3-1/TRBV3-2 TGTGCCAGCAGCCAAGGGGGCCACGAGCAGTACTTC CASSQGGHEQYF
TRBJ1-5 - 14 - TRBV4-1 TGCGCCAGCAGCCCCCATTGGGCGAATCAGCCCCAGCATTTT CASSPHWANQPQHF
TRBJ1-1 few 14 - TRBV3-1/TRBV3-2 TGTGCCAGCAGCTTTTGGGGGGGGAACACTGAAGCTTTCTTT CASSFWGGNTEAFF
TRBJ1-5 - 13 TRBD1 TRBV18 TGTGCCAGCTCACCGGGGACAGATCAGCCCCAGCATTTT CASSPGTDQPQHF
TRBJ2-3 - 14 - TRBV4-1 TGCGCCAGCAGCCAAGAGCAGGACACAGATACGCAGTATTTT CASSQEQDTDTQYF